This T cell receptor beta chain derives from a study of shared clonotypes between healthy human individuals. There were no recent acute infections or vaccinations among the donors, who were healthy HIV-negative adults. All donors were Caucasian adults living in Nashville, Tennessee. Study-level points and caveats: Only blood samples were collected, and tissue repertoires likely differ.

Generated by immunoSEQ multiplex PCR, the TCRdb table keeps only in-frame clones and is missing some. The table shows some 1,400,000 clones, with roughly 97% occurring only once. Comment on this clone: The antigen remains undetermined.

The sample consisted of naive CD4+ T cells sorted from blood. Specified subset: CD45RA+ positively selected. The receptor comes from a man aged 30 to 39 in good health.

DNA for the CDR3: TGTGCCAGCAGCTTGAAGACCTCCTACGAGCAGTACTTC. Protein sequence: CASSLKTSYEQYF. The chain couples TRBV7-9 to TRBJ2-7; no clear D. The germline V gene has CDR1 SEHNR and CDR2 FQNEAQ (reference sequence). This CDR3 contains 13 residues. V shed 3 bases and J shed 0 bases, with 6 bases lying between them. Looking up the rest from reference TRBV7-9 and TRBJ2-7 gives the full variable domain: DTGVSQNPRHKITKRGQNVTFRCDPISEHNRLYWYRQTLGQGPEFLTYFQNEAQLEKSRLLSDRFSAERPKGSFSTLEIQRTEQGDSAMYLCASSLKTSYEQYFGPGTRLTVT.